This passage covers 2 T cell receptor beta chains from one sample sequenced in a study of response to subunit inactivated influenza vaccine. TCRdb ran MiXCR on the RT-PCR reads and lists one entry per CDR3 protein. Here the sample spans around 520,000 distinct CDR3 sequences, 25% being singletons. This specimen consisted of CD4+ T cells sorted from PBMCs, obtained 5 days after vaccination. The receptors stem from a man aged 50-59 years who received an inactivated influenza vaccine.

The chain links TRBV10-3 to TRBJ2-6; tentatively, D is TRBD1 (5 bases). The germline V and J ends were trimmed by 2 bases and 0 bases, with 14 bases remaining between them. Germline V gives CDR1 ENHRY, CDR2 SYGVKD. The CDR3 has 18 residues. The CDR3 region is CAISEPQGSNSGANVLTF. The DNA of the CDR3 is TGTGCCATCAGTGAGCCCCAGGGATCTAACTCTGGGGCCAACGTCCTGACTTTC.

The chain couples TRBV7-2 to TRBJ1-2; no firm D call. CDR1 is SGHTA and CDR2 is FQGNSA in the germline V gene. The ends were cut back, 5 bases at V and 0 bases at J, with 13 bases in the middle. The CDR3 spans 15 residues. DNA of the CDR3: TGTGCCAGCAGCATGATCGAGAAAGCTAACTATGGCTACACCTTC. Protein sequence: CASSMIEKANYGYTF.